This T cell receptor beta chain was identified in a study of T cells in Graves' hyperthyroidism and ophthalmopathy. Study-level points and caveats: Model-based prediction identified ophthalmopathy a median around 6.5 months prior to its onset.

RNA transcripts yielded amplified TCR beta CDR3 regions. Initially, a first-round RT-PCR of the TCR CDR3 employed the HTBI primer set. TCRdb re-called the multiplex PCR reads with MiXCR, one entry per CDR3 protein. The sample includes about 740,000 distinct CDR3 sequences, 14% of them seen just once. Those patients with uncontrolled infection, other autoimmune disease, pregnancy or lactation were excluded. Together with thyroid ultrasound, orbital computed tomography, serum thyroxine and TRAb, clinical symptoms were used for diagnoses. This clonotype was recorded at least ten times. The target antigen is unknown. This CDR3 region has 12 residues. Losses at the gene ends were 7 bases for V and 3 bases for J; bases not matched to a gene: 5. The germline CDR1 and CDR2 sequences are SQVTM and ANQGSEA.

The sequence came from a woman under 30 with Graves' hyperthyroidism. The chain uses TRBV29-1 and TRBJ2-7; 8 bases align to TRBD2. What was sequenced was blood. CDR3 amino acids: CSAISGNYEQYF. The DNA for the CDR3 is TGCAGCGCCATTAGCGGGAACTACGAGCAGTACTTC.